The clone carrying this T cell receptor beta chain was seen at least ten times. These data are taken from a study of T cells in Graves' hyperthyroidism and ophthalmopathy. RNA transcripts provided the source from which TCR beta CDR3 regions were amplified. First-round RT-PCR with HTBI primers amplified the TCR CDR3 region. TCRdb re-analysed the multiplex PCR reads in MiXCR, keeping a single row per CDR3 protein. The profile covers under 350,000 distinct CDR3 sequences, with around 20% appearing a single time and under 55% taken by the ten largest. Lactation, pregnancy, other autoimmune disease or uncontrolled infection excluded patients. The PBMCs were taken from roughly 10 ml of fresh peripheral blood. The source of this sequence is a woman aged 50 to 65 with Graves' hyperthyroidism. Sequencing was performed on blood.

The chain's CDR3 is CASSPRGDQETQYF. CDR3 nucleotide sequence: TGTGCCAGCAGCCCGAGGGGGGACCAAGAGACCCAGTACTTC. V is TRBV6-1 and J is TRBJ2-5; D is possibly TRBD1 or TRBD2 (6 bases each). The V gene's germline CDR1 is MNHNS and CDR2 SASEGT. CDR3 length equals 14 residues. Trimming shortened V by 6 bases and J by 0 bases, and 11 bases separated the two germline ends.